The present entry profiles one TCR beta chain with its context. The data were obtained in a study of T cell responses to AZD1222 COVID-19 vaccine. Germline V gene lookup returns CDR1 SGHKS and CDR2 YYEKEE (reference sequence). The trim removed 4 bases at V and 2 bases at J, leaving 11 bases unmatched. This CDR3 contains 16 residues. Analyses pooled second doses at about 4 or about 12 weeks. Produced via immunoSEQ multiplex PCR; TCRdb's table is partial and in-frame only. The table lists tens of thousands of clones, over 75% of them singletons. The sequencing here drew on peripheral blood, taken 28 days after the second AZD1222 dose. V usage is TRBV5-5 and J usage is TRBJ2-5; 7 bases line up with TRBD1. This sequence originates from an adult who received the AZD1222 COVID-19 vaccine. The CDR3 loop reads CASSRQATTGQETQYF. CDR3 nucleotide sequence: TGTGCCAGCAGCCGGCAGGCAACGACAGGGCAAGAGACCCAGTACTTC.